The T cell receptor (beta chain) described here comes from a study of blood T cells in healthy people across ages. Germline loops: CDR1 DFQATT, CDR2 SNEGSKA (reference sequence). Trimming at V came to 3 bases and at J to 11 bases, leaving 11 bases not matched to a gene. The CDR3 is 14 amino acids. Combining a sample-barcoded 5' primer with a J-beta primer mix, a second PCR ran for roughly 6 to 12 cycles. MiXCR, run by TCRdb on the 5' RACE reads, gives a single entry per CDR3 protein. The repertoire holds some 780,000 distinct CDR3 sequences, with roughly three fifths as singletons. Healthy Russian Caucasian donors spanned ages roughly 6 to 100 years.

Sequencing was performed on blood. This clonotype originated in a man aged 35 to 55 in good health. V gene TRBV20-1 combines with J gene TRBJ2-4; 9 nucleotides agree with TRBD2. CDR3 nucleotides: TGCAGTGCTAGGGTCCTAGCGGGATGGGACCTTCAGTACTTC. This codes for CSARVLAGWDLQYF.